This T cell receptor (beta chain) was captured in a study of OX40 agonist ivuxolimab in advanced cancers. Turning to the overall study: Ivuxolimab was an agonistic, fully human IgG2 monoclonal antibody directed against OX40 (CD134), a costimulatory receptor. The point of sequencing TCRbeta in the periphery was to test whether ivuxolimab changed TCR sequence diversity and drove clonal T-cell expansion. The paper covers the monotherapy dose-escalation part of the phase I ivuxolimab trial, which included N ≈ 52 patients. The dose-escalation cohort was about 83% male with a mean age of approximately 59 years, ranging from about 20 to 80. Patients were allowed to have had prior anti-PD-1, anti-PD-L1 or anti-CTLA-4 therapy, and approximately 40% of the dose-escalation patients had been treated with checkpoint inhibitors. Three dose-escalation patients achieved partial responses, one with hepatocellular carcinoma and two with cutaneous melanoma. Among the 52 dose-escalation patients, some 20 had hepatocellular carcinoma, 15 or so melanoma, 9 renal cell carcinoma and 9 head and neck cancer. Intravenous ivuxolimab was administered to patients every 2 weeks at six dose levels: 0.01, 0.1, 0.3, 1.5, 3 and 10 mg/kg.

Genomic DNA was isolated from the sorted cells so that the TCRbeta CDR3 region could be sequenced. The immunoSEQ Assay was used to sequence the TCRbeta CDR3 regions. This is the immuneACCESS table as TCRdb keeps it, with only in-frame sequences that have V and J called. A part of the clones is gone; compared with another copy, unresolved V genes explain less than half, and the rest is unexplained. The sample records roughly 56,000 clones, roughly 89% of which are singletons. The ten largest clones add up to approximately 0.8% of the sample. Regarding this clone: The clone's antigen remains unknown. The junction shows a germline mismatch at one end, possibly a read error.

CDR1 and CDR2 are drawn from the germline V gene (reference sequence): SEHNR, FQNEAQ. The CDR3 starts with the cysteine, ends with the phenylalanine, and has 15 residues. Only CDR3 DNA remains: 45 bases, in frame from the first base. The investigation overall reported the following: Antigen specificity was not determined for the clonally expanded peripheral T cells. Clonal expansion of both CD4+ and CD8+ blood T cells was observed from baseline to week 6 at doses 0.1 to 3.0 mg/kg. Low levels of normalized T-cell clonal expansion were also seen in some patients who did not respond. After ivuxolimab, more expanded clones were found on average in CD8+ T cells than in CD4+ T cells. In the 0.1-3.0 mg/kg groups, partial responders were among the patients with the lowest normalized peripheral clonal expansion, particularly in CD8+ T cells.

The trial excluded patients who had a history of autoimmune disease or who were on systemic immunosuppression. Peripheral blood for TCR sequencing was drawn from every dose cohort at baseline, at cycle 4 day 1 and at cycle 7 day 1. Samples came from an open-label, multicenter, first-in-human phase I dose-escalation trial of ivuxolimab. Adults with locally advanced or metastatic melanoma, renal cell carcinoma, hepatocellular carcinoma or head and neck squamous cell carcinoma were enrolled in the trial. Before TCR sequencing, CD4+ T cells and CD8+ T cells were sorted from peripheral blood as separate populations.

The sample in question was CD4+ or CD8+ T cells sorted from blood, obtained in a trial of the OX40 agonist ivuxolimab. The chain is encoded by TRBV7-9 joined to TRBJ1-2; 8 bases in between match TRBD1. This sequence was found in an adult with an advanced solid tumor such as melanoma, head and neck, liver or kidney cancer. The DNA sequence is as follows: TGCGCCAGCAGCCAGGCGGGACAGGCCACCTATGGCTACACCTTC. This codes for CASSQAGQATYGYTF.